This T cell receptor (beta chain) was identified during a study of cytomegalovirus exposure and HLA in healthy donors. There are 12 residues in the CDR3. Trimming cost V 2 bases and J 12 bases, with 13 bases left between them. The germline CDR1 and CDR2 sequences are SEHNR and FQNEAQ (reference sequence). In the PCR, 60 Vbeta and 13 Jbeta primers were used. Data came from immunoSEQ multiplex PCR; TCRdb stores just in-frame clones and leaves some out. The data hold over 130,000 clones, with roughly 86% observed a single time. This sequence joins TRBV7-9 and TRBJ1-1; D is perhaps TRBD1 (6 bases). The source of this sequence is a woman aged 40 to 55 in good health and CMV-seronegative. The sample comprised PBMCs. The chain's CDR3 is CASSLLTGSTFF. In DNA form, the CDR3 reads TGTGCCAGCAGCTTATTGACAGGCTCTACTTTCTTT.